These 12 T cell receptor beta chains were all obtained from the same sample, sequenced in a study of CD8 T cells in Susac syndrome. Reverse transcription of roughly 0.5 to 1 ug RNA was carried out with random hexamers. TCRdb redid the calling of the immunoSEQ multiplex PCR reads with MiXCR, one entry per CDR3 protein. Of about 300,000 distinct CDR3 sequences in the sample, about 85% were seen once. The sample was CD8+ T cells from PBMCs. The receptors come from a human donor with multiple sclerosis.

V and J are TRBV30 and TRBJ2-1, with D unresolved. The germline gives CDR1 GTSNPN, CDR2 SVGIG (reference sequence). Between the trimmed V and J ends, which lost 0 bases and 9 bases, there was a span of 9 bases. This CDR3 has 12 residues. The CDR3, as DNA: TGTGCCTGGAGTGTCAGAGGTCTTGAGCAGTTCTTC. Translation: CAWSVRGLEQFF.

The chain carries TRBV4-1 and TRBJ2-7, with a weak D call TRBD2 (6 bases). CDR1 is MGHRA, CDR2 YSYEKL, per germline. The CDR3 extends over 13 amino acids. V was pared by 2 bases and J by 4 bases, with 9 bases between. The CDR3 nucleotides are TGCGCCAGCAGCCAAATTCGGGGGTACGAGCAGTACTTC. It specifies CASSQIRGYEQYF.

CDR3 region: CSVGPLRRDEQFF. As DNA, the CDR3 is TGCAGCGTTGGGCCCTTAAGGAGGGATGAGCAGTTCTTC. The genes are TRBV29-1 and TRBJ2-1; weak D call: TRBD2 (6 bases). Germline CDR1 and CDR2: SQVTM and ANQGSEA. Trimming cost V 4 bases and J 8 bases, with 15 bases left between them. This CDR3 spans 13 amino acids.

The table lists this clonotype with a count of one. This chain connects TRBV28 to TRBJ1-1; D might be TRBD1 (5 bases). Germline CDR1 is MDHEN and CDR2 is SYDVKM. With 2 bases removed from V and 0 bases from J, the gap between germline ends came to 10 bases. The CDR3 has 15 residues. The CDR3 sequence is CASSLRGTLNTEAFF. The CDR3 coding sequence is TGTGCCAGCAGTTTACGGGGGACCCTGAACACTGAAGCTTTCTTT.

The chain uses TRBV27 and TRBJ2-7, with TRBD2 identical over 14 bases. CDR1 is MNHEY and CDR2 is SMNVEV in the germline V gene (reference sequence). The CDR3 has 16 residues. Losses at the gene ends were 5 bases for V and 3 bases for J; bases not matched to a gene: 6. The CDR3 DNA reads as TGTGCCAGCAGTAAACCGGGACTAGCGGGAGTCTACGAGCAGTACTTC. Translation: CASSKPGLAGVYEQYF.

The sample holds a few counts of this clonotype. V and J are TRBV7-8 and TRBJ2-1; no clear D gene. V was pared by 3 bases and J by 8 bases, with 8 bases between. The CDR3 sequence is 12 residues long. The V gene's germline CDR1 is SGHVS and CDR2 FQNEAQ. The CDR3 loop is CASSLGRHEQFF. The CDR3 nucleotides are TGTGCCAGCAGCTTGGGCAGGCATGAGCAGTTCTTC.

The V and J genes are TRBV29-1 and TRBJ2-7; D possibly uses TRBD1 or TRBD2 (5 bases each). This CDR3 spans 14 amino acids. Germline assignment: CDR1 SQVTM and CDR2 ANQGSEA. V lost 4 bases to trimming and J lost 3 bases, with 16 bases between them. CDR3 sequence: CSVGSRDGFYEQYF. CDR3 DNA sequence: TGCAGCGTTGGGTCCCGGGACGGATTCTACGAGCAGTACTTC.

The genes are TRBV27 and TRBJ1-3; D call uncertain. The germline V gene encodes CDR1 MNHEY and CDR2 SMNVEV (reference sequence). Trimming cost V 6 bases and J 0 bases, with 9 bases left between them. The CDR3 sequence is 14 residues long. This CDR3 is CASSGRLSGNTIYF. As DNA, the CDR3 is TGTGCCAGCAGCGGACGGCTCTCTGGAAACACCATATATTTT.

This chain links TRBV25-1 with TRBJ2-1, with D perhaps matching TRBD1 (5 bases). In germline, CDR1 is MGHDK, CDR2 SYGVNS. V was cut by 8 bases and J by 8 bases, with 22 bases left in between. The length of the CDR3 is 15 residues. CDR3 coding DNA: TGTGCCAGCTGTGGGTGGGTCCAGGGCAGGGATGAGCAGTTCTTC. The encoded protein is CASCGWVQGRDEQFF.

The chain couples TRBV5-1 to TRBJ2-1, with D perhaps matching TRBD1 (5 bases). This CDR3 has 16 residues. CDR1 and CDR2 from the germline V gene are SGHRS and YFSETQ. The ends were cut back, 4 bases at V and 4 bases at J, with 18 bases in the middle. CDR3 sequence (DNA): TGCGCCAGCAGCCCAAAAAAGACAGAAGCTTACAATGAGCAGTTCTTC. Its translation is CASSPKKTEAYNEQFF.

The V call is TRBV13, the J call TRBJ1-4; D uncertain. Germline CDR1 PRHDT, CDR2 FYEKMQ (reference sequence). V was trimmed by 4 bases and J by 10 bases, leaving 10 bases between them. This CDR3 comprises 12 residues. The CDR3: CASSSEVGKLFF. In DNA, the CDR3 is TGTGCCAGCAGCTCCGAAGTGGGAAAACTGTTTTTT.

The chain is built from TRBV19 and TRBJ2-1; no definite D call. This CDR3 is built from 15 residues. The ends were cut back, 3 bases at V and 2 bases at J, with 11 bases in the middle. Germline values: CDR1 LNHDA, CDR2 SQIVND (reference sequence). The CDR3 reads CASSIGRTTYNEQFF. CDR3 bases: TGTGCCAGTAGTATTGGCCGAACCACCTACAATGAGCAGTTCTTC.